This T cell receptor (beta chain) stems from a study of cytomegalovirus exposure and HLA in healthy donors. The length of the CDR3 is 15 residues. The PCR used 60 Vbeta and 13 Jbeta primers. Sequenced by immunoSEQ multiplex PCR; TCRdb stores in-frame clones only, minus some. The sample lists 50,000 to 65,000 clones; approximately 86% were seen once. This receptor was obtained from a woman aged 18-29 years in good health and CMV-seronegative. This chain links TRBV21-1 with TRBJ2-3; the D call in the table, TRBD2, was not verified against the DNA. TRBV21-1 has pseudogene status. What was sequenced was PBMCs. The CDR3: CASSKPSCRTDTQYF. The CDR3 DNA reads as TGTGCCAGCAGCAAGCCTAGCTGCCGCACAGATACGCAGTATTTT.